The clone carrying this T cell receptor beta chain occurred a few times. From germline, CDR1 is MNHEY and CDR2 SVGEGT. Trimming stripped 2 bases from V and 6 bases from J, with 11 bases between. The CDR3 extends over 13 amino acids. TCRdb re-derived calls from the 5' RACE reads in MiXCR, one entry per CDR3 protein. The sample has some 290,000 distinct CDR3 sequences, 15% to 20% seen once. The data originate from a study of T-cell memory formation after mild COVID-19. The sequencing sample was made of PBMCs or a T cell subset sorted from them (not recorded which). The clonotype comes from a man younger than 35 who had mild COVID-19 (a few samples of this study predate the infection). Cell type and time point are not known. This rearrangement joins TRBV6-2 or TRBV6-3 to TRBJ2-7; D is perhaps TRBD2 (6 bases). The CDR3 reads CASSYGRTTEQYV. Written as DNA, the CDR3 is TGTGCCAGCAGTTACGGCAGGACTACCGAGCAGTACGTC.